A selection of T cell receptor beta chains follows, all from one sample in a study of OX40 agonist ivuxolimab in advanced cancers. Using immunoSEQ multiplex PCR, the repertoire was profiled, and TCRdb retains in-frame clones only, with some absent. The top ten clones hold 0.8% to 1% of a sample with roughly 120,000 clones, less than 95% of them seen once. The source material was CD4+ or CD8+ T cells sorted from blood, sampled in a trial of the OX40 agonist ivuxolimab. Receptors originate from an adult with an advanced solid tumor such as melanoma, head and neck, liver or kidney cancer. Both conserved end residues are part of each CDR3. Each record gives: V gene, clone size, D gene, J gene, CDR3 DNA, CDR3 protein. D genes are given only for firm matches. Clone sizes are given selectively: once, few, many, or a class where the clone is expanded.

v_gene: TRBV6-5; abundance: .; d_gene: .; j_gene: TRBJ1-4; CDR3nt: TGTGCCAGCAGCTTCAATGAAAAACTGTTTTTT; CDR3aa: CASSFNEKLFF
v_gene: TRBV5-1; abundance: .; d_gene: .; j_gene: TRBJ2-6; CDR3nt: TGCGCCAGCAGCCGGGGGTTTGGGGCCAACGTCCTGACTTTC; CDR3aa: CASSRGFGANVLTF
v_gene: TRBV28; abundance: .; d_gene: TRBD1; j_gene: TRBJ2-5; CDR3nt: TGTGCCAGCAGTTTAAGTCCGGACAGGGGAGAGACCCAGTACTTC; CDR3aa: CASSLSPDRGETQYF
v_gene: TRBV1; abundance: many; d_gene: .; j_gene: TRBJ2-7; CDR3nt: TGCACCAGCAGCCACTTAGCGGACGCCTACGAGCAGTACTTC; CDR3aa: CTSSHLADAYEQYF
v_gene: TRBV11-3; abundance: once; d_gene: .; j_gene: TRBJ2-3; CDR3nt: TGTGCCAGCAGCTTCCGACAGGGCGGGGCAGATACGCAGTATTTT; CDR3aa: CASSFRQGGADTQYF
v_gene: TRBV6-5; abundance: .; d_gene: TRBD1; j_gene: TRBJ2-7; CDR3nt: TGTGCCAGCAGTTACGTTGGGACAGCGCTCTACGAGCAGTACTTC; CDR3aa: CASSYVGTALYEQYF
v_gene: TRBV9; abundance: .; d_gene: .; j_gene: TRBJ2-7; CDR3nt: TGTGCCAGCAGCGCCCTGGACAGCGACTCCTACGAGCAGTACTTC; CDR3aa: CASSALDSDSYEQYF
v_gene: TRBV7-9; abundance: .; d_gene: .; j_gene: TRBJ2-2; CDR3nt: TGTGCCAGCAGCTCGGCCCGGGGCGGGGAGCTGTTTTTT; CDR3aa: CASSSARGGELFF
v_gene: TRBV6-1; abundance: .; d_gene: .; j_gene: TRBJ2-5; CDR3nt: TGTGCCAGCGATATACAAGAGACCCAGTACTTC; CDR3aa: CASDIQETQYF
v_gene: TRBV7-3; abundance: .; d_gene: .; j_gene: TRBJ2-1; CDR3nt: TGTGCCAGCAGCTTAAGACAGGGAGGACTAGCTGGGTCCAATGAGCAGTTCTTC; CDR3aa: CASSLRQGGLAGSNEQFF
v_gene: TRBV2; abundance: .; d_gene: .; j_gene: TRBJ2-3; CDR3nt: TGTGCCAGCAGGGGCCTCGGTACGCAGTATTTT; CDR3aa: CASRGLGTQYF
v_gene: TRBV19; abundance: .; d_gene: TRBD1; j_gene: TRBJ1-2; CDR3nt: TGTGCCAGTAGTATAGTAGGAACAGGGGGGGTCGGCGGCTACACCTTC; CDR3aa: CASSIVGTGGVGGYTF
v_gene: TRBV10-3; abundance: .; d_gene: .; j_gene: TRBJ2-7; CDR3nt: TGTGCCATCAGTGACCCGACAGGCGCCAGGTCGAACGAGCAGTACTTC; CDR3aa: CAISDPTGARSNEQYF
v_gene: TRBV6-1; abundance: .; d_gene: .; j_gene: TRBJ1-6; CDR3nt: TGTGCCAGCAGCCCGCCGGGACCTACTTATTCACCCCTCCACTTT; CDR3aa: CASSPPGPTYSPLHF
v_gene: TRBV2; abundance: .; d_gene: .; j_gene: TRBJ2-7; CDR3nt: TGTGCCACCAAGACCGACTCCTACTCCTACGAGCAGTACTTC; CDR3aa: CATKTDSYSYEQYF
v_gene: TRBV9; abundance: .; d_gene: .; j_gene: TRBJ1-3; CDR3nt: TGTGCCAGCAGCCCCCGGGGTGAGGGGGGTGGAAACACCATATATTTT; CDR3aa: CASSPRGEGGGNTIYF
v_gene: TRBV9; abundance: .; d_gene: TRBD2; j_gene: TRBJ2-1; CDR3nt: TGTGCCAGCAGATCGGGGGGACTAGCCGGCAATGAGCAGTTCTTC; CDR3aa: CASRSGGLAGNEQFF